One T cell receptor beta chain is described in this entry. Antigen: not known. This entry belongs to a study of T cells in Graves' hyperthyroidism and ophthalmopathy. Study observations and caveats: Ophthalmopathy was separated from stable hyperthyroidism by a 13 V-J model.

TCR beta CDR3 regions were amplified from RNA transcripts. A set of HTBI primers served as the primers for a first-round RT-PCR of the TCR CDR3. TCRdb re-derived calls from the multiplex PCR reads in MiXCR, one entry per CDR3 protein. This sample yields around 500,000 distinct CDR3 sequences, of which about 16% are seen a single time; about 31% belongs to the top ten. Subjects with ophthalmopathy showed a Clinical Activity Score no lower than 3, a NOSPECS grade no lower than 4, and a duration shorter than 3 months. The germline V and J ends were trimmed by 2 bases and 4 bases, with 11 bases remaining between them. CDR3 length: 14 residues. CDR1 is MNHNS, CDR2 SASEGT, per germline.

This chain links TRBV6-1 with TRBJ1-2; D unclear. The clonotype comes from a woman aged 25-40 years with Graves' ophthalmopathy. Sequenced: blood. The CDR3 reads CASSEYAEFYGYTF. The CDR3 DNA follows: TGTGCCAGCAGTGAATACGCTGAATTCTATGGCTACACCTTC.